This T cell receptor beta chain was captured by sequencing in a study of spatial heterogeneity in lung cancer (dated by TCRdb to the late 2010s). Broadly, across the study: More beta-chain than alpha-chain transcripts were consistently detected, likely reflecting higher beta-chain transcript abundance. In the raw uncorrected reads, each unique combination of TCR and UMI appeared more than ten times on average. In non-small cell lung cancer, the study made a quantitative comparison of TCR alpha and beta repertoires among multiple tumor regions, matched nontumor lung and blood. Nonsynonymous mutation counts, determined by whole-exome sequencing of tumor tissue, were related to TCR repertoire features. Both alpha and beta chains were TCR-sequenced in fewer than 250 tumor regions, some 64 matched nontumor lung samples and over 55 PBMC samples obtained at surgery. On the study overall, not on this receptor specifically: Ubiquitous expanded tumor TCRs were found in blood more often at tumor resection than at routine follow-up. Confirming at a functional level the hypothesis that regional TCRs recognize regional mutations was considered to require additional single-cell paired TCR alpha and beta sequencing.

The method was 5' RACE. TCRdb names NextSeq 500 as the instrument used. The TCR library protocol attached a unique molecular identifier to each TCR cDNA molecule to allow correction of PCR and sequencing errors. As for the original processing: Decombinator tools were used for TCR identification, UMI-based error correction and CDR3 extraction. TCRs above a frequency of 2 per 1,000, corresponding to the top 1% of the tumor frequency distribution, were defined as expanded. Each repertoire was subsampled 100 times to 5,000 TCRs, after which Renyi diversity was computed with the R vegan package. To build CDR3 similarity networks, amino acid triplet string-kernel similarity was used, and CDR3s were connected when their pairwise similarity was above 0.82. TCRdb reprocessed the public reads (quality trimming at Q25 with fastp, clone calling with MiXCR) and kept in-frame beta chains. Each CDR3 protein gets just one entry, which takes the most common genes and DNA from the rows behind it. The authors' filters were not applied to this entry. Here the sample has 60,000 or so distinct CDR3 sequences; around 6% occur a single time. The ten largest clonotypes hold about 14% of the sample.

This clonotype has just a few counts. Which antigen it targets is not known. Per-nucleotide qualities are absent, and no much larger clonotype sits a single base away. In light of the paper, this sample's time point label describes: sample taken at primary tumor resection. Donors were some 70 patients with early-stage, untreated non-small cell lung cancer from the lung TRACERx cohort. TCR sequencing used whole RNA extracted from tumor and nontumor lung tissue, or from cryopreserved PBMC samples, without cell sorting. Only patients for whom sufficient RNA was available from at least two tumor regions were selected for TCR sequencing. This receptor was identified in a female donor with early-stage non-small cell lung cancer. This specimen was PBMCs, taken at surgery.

The DNA sequence is given as TGTGCCAGCAGTTTTCATGGGAGACTCAACACTGAAGCTTTCTTT. Translated, it gives CASSFHGRLNTEAFF. The V gene is TRBV28 and the J gene is TRBJ1-1, with no reliable assignment of the D segment. Measured from the cysteine to the phenylalanine, the CDR3 is 15 residues long. Solely the CDR3 DNA is kept, with 45 bases framed from the first base. CDR1 MDHEN and CDR2 SYDVKM were looked up in the germline V gene. The junction carries 13 bases between V and J, which are trimmed by 3 bases and 2 bases respectively.